One and the same sample provided the 21 T cell receptor beta chains below, sequenced in a study of blood T cell repertoires in COVID-19. Generated by immunoSEQ multiplex PCR, the TCRdb table keeps only in-frame clones and is missing some. The sample lists over 200,000 clones; about nine tenths were seen once. Sequencing was carried out using PBMCs or T cells enriched from blood (not recorded which). Receptors originate from a middle-aged woman with acute COVID-19.

This chain connects TRBV30 to TRBJ2-1; 9 bases match TRBD1. CDR3 length: 20 residues. The germline CDR1 and CDR2 sequences are GTSNPN and SVGIG (reference sequence). With V trimmed by 2 bases and J by 0 bases, 17 bases remained unmatched. Written as DNA, the CDR3 is TGTGCCTGGAGTCTCAGTCTCCGGACAGGGGCCCGGAGCTCCTACAATGAGCAGTTCTTC. It translates to CAWSLSLRTGARSSYNEQFF.

The chain recombines TRBV7-8 with TRBJ1-2; 11 bases line up with TRBD1. In germline, CDR1 is SGHVS, CDR2 FQNEAQ. Trimming cost V 5 bases and J 4 bases; bases outside gene matches: 6. The CDR3 is 15 amino acids. Here the CDR3 reads CASSLGQGVPYGYTF. The CDR3 coding sequence is TGTGCCAGCAGCCTGGGACAGGGGGTTCCCTATGGCTACACCTTC.

J is TRBJ2-1 and V is TRBV7-8; 9 bases align to TRBD2. The CDR3 covers 19 residues. Germline CDR1 and CDR2: SGHVS and FQNEAQ. The V and J ends lost 0 bases and 10 bases, in that order; junction bases with no gene match: 19. The CDR3 sequence is CASSLAGTPWGSGRGEQFF. CDR3 bases: TGTGCCAGCAGCTTAGCGGGGACGCCCTGGGGTAGCGGGAGAGGAGAGCAGTTCTTC.

This sequence joins TRBV13 and TRBJ1-2; 9 nucleotides match TRBD1. CDR3 size: 14 residues. CDR1 is PRHDT and CDR2 is FYEKMQ in the germline V gene (reference sequence). The junction had 2 bases not matched to a gene; V was cut back by 0 bases and J by 6 bases. The CDR3 sequence is CASSLGQGADGYTF. The CDR3, as DNA: TGTGCCAGCAGCTTAGGACAGGGGGCAGATGGCTACACCTTC.

Here the CDR3 DNA reads TGTGCCAGCTCACCGCTCGACTTTAGCGGGAGAGAAAGGAACACAGATACGCAGTATTTT. It yields the protein CASSPLDFSGRERNTDTQYF. This chain links TRBV18 with TRBJ2-3; 9 bases agree with TRBD2. CDR1 is KGHSH and CDR2 is LQKENI in the germline V gene. The CDR3 sequence is 20 residues long. With V trimmed by 3 bases and J by 2 bases, 18 bases remained unmatched.

This chain uses TRBV6-1 with TRBJ2-2; unclear D gene. The V and J ends lost 6 bases and 6 bases respectively, with 11 bases between them. Germline CDR1 reads MNHNS; CDR2 reads SASEGT. The CDR3 is 13 amino acids. The CDR3: CASSPGEAGELFF. Written as DNA, the CDR3 is TGTGCCAGCAGCCCTGGCGAGGCCGGGGAGCTGTTTTTT.

This sequence joins TRBV4-3 and TRBJ2-1, with TRBD1 matching 9 bases. Unmatched junction bases numbered 4, after V lost 0 bases and J lost 4 bases. There are 16 residues in the CDR3. Germline V gene sequence: CDR1 LGHNA, CDR2 YSLEER. The CDR3 protein is CASSQDETGGYNEQFF. The CDR3 DNA sequence: TGCGCCAGCAGCCAAGATGAGACAGGGGGATACAATGAGCAGTTCTTC.

This rearrangement joins TRBV14 to TRBJ1-3; unclear D gene. Germline V gene lookup returns CDR1 SGHDN and CDR2 FVKESK. This CDR3 contains 12 residues. V shed 0 bases and J shed 8 bases, with 5 bases lying between them. The CDR3 protein is CASSQDRDTIYF. In DNA, the CDR3 is TGTGCCAGCAGCCAAGATCGGGACACCATATATTTT.

The chain recombines TRBV6-5 with TRBJ2-1; 8 bases map to TRBD2. Looked up from germline, CDR1 is MNHEY and CDR2 is SVGAGI. Trimming took 6 bases from V and 1 from J; bases not matched to a gene: 5. This CDR3 has 15 amino acids. CDR3 sequence: CASSRGGRSYNEQFF. The DNA for the CDR3 is TGTGCCAGCAGCCGGGGGGGCCGATCCTACAATGAGCAGTTCTTC.

The V gene is TRBV3-1 (or the pseudogene TRBV3-2), the J gene TRBJ1-1; 10 bases agree with TRBD1. V shed 4 bases, J shed 3 bases, and the junction held 2 bases outside the gene matches. Germline loops: CDR1 LGHDT, CDR2 YNNKEL (reference sequence). The CDR3 sequence is 14 residues long. The CDR3 reads CASSRQGAHTEAFF. The CDR3 DNA sequence: TGTGCCAGCAGCCGACAGGGGGCGCACACTGAAGCTTTCTTT.

The CDR3 sequence is CASSTSGSTDTQYF. CDR3 sequence (DNA): TGTGCCAGTAGTACTAGCGGGAGCACAGATACGCAGTATTTT. The J gene is TRBJ2-3, the V gene TRBV19; 8 bases are shared with TRBD2. J was trimmed by 0 bases and V by 4 bases; bases with no gene match: 0. The germline CDR1 and CDR2 sequences are LNHDA and SQIVND (reference sequence). This CDR3 has 14 amino acids.

The chain couples TRBV6-5 to TRBJ1-5; weak D call: TRBD1 (6 bases). The CDR3 is 16 amino acids. The V end was cut by 0 bases, the J end by 5 bases, with 14 bases between. Germline CDR1 reads MNHEY; CDR2 reads SVGAGI. The CDR3 sequence is CASSYSGGRGDQPQHF. As DNA, the CDR3 is TGTGCCAGCAGTTACTCGGGGGGGCGCGGGGATCAGCCCCAGCATTTT.

CDR3 sequence: CASSEANGNEQFF. For the CDR3, the DNA is TGTGCCAGCAGTGAAGCCAACGGCAATGAGCAGTTCTTC. The chain couples TRBV2 to TRBJ2-1; D gene ambiguous. Germline-derived CDR1 and CDR2 are SNHLY and FYNNEI. Trimming left V 0 bases short and J 6 bases short, with 6 bases between. This CDR3 region has 13 residues.

The chain uses TRBV4-2 and TRBJ1-2; 8 bases are a match to TRBD1. The CDR3 has 15 residues. Germline loops: CDR1 LGHNA, CDR2 YNFKEQ. The V gene end was trimmed by 3 bases and the J gene end by 2 bases; junction bases not matched to a gene: 5. CDR3 loop: CASSQAGGMNYGYTF. In nucleotides, the CDR3 is TGTGCCAGCAGCCAGGCAGGGGGCATGAACTATGGCTACACCTTC.

The rearrangement links TRBV30 to TRBJ2-6; tentatively, D is TRBD1 (6 bases). The CDR3 is 15 amino acids. V lost 3 bases and J lost 2, with 11 bases in between. The germline V gene encodes CDR1 GTSNPN and CDR2 SVGIG (reference sequence). The CDR3 nucleotides are TGTGCCTGGAGATTACAGGGAGCTGGGGCCAACGTCCTGACTTTC. It specifies CAWRLQGAGANVLTF.

The J gene is TRBJ1-4, the V gene TRBV11-3; 7 bases are a match to TRBD1. Trimming took 5 bases from V and 2 from J; bases not matched to a gene: 14. The CDR3 has 18 residues. Germline V gives CDR1 SGHNT, CDR2 YENEEA. CDR3 in amino acids: CASSQGGRGPPTNEKLFF. In nucleotides, the CDR3 is TGTGCCAGCAGCCAAGGGGGCAGGGGCCCACCGACTAATGAAAAACTGTTTTTT.

DNA for the CDR3: TGCAGCTGGTCTACAGGCACAGATACGCAGTATTTT. It specifies CSWSTGTDTQYF. The V gene is TRBV29-1, the J gene TRBJ2-3, with D uncertain. The CDR3 sequence is 12 residues long. The ends were cut back, 8 bases at V and 1 base at J, with 10 bases in the middle. CDR1 is SQVTM and CDR2 is ANQGSEA in the germline V gene.

This clone was recorded only once. The genes are TRBV5-6 and TRBJ2-1, with TRBD2 identical over 12 bases. The CDR3 loop spans 17 amino acids. CDR1 is SGHDT, CDR2 YYEEEE, per germline. After removal of 4 bases from V and 9 bases from J, the junction contained 14 bases not matched to a gene. The chain's CDR3 is CASSPGGLAGGHGEQFF. CDR3 sequence (DNA): TGTGCCAGCAGCCCCGGGGGGCTAGCGGGGGGGCACGGTGAGCAGTTCTTC.

The rearrangement uses TRBV5-1 and TRBJ1-2; a possible D gene is TRBD1 (5 bases). Germline CDR1 is SGHRS and CDR2 is YFSETQ. V lost 0 bases to trimming and J lost 8 bases, with 14 bases between them. The CDR3 consists of 14 residues. CDR3 loop: CASSLGRGGEGYTF. DNA of the CDR3: TGCGCCAGCAGCTTGGGTAGGGGTGGAGAAGGCTACACCTTC. Together with reference TRBV5-1 and TRBJ1-2, the CDR3 gives the full variable domain: KAGVTQTPRYLIKTRGQQVTLSCSPISGHRSVSWYQQTPGQGLQFLFEYFSETQRNKGNFPGRFSGRQFSNSRSEMNVSTLELGDSALYLCASSLGRGGEGYTFGSGTRLTVV.

This clone was counted a few times. The chain uses TRBV24-1 and TRBJ1-5; 8 bases fit TRBD1. This CDR3 spans 13 amino acids. The V gene end was trimmed by 7 bases and the J gene end by 5 bases; junction bases not matched to a gene: 3. Looked up from germline, CDR1 is KGHDR and CDR2 is SFDVKD. This chain's CDR3 is CATRTGDHQPQHF. The CDR3 nucleotides are TGTGCCACCAGGACAGGGGATCATCAGCCCCAGCATTTT.

The CDR3 loop is CASSLGGLAGVAEQYV. As DNA, the CDR3 is TGTGCCAGCAGCTTGGGGGGACTAGCGGGAGTCGCCGAGCAGTACGTC. V gene TRBV5-4 combines with J gene TRBJ2-7; 14 bases agree with TRBD2. After removal of 0 bases from V and 6 bases from J, the junction contained 5 bases not matched to a gene. The V gene's germline CDR1 is SGHNT and CDR2 YYREEE (reference sequence). This CDR3 has 16 amino acids.